The 17 T cell receptor beta chains given below trace back to one sample, sequenced in a study of blood T cell repertoires in COVID-19. Only in-frame clones appear in the TCRdb table, and some are missing; sequencing was by immunoSEQ multiplex PCR. In the table there are about 120,000 clones, roughly 89% of which are singletons. The specimen was peripheral blood. Source of these receptors: a man in his 60s with COVID-19, enrolled during active disease.

The gene calls are TRBV15 and TRBJ1-4, with a tentative D call TRBD1 (5 bases). The germline CDR1 and CDR2 sequences are LNHNV and YYDKDF (reference sequence). V gave up 0 bases and J gave up 8 bases, with 10 bases separating them. The CDR3 sequence is 14 residues long. The CDR3 reads CATSRDLQEEKLFF. The CDR3 bases are TGTGCCACCAGCAGAGATCTACAGGAAGAAAAACTGTTTTTT.

CDR3 sequence: CASSLDRPRDTEAFF. CDR3 coding DNA: TGTGCCAGCAGCTTGGACCGACCCAGGGACACTGAAGCTTTCTTT. V is TRBV6-5 and J is TRBJ1-1; possibly TRBD1 for D (5 bases). V lost 6 bases and J lost 3, with 17 bases in between. This CDR3 spans 15 amino acids. CDR1 is MNHEY, CDR2 SVGAGI, per germline.

The chain employs TRBV30 and TRBJ1-6; D gene unclear. Germline V gene data show CDR1 as GTSNPN and CDR2 as SVGIG (reference sequence). The CDR3 consists of 13 residues. The V end lost 2 bases, the J end lost 6 bases, and 8 bases lay between the germline ends. The CDR3 DNA reads as TGTGCCTGGAGTCCGGGGAGTAATTCACCCCTCCACTTT. Encoded protein: CAWSPGSNSPLHF.

The chain combines TRBV3-1 (or the pseudogene TRBV3-2) with TRBJ2-2, with D possibly TRBD2 on 6 matching bases. Between the trimmed V and J ends, which lost 4 bases and 2 bases, there was a span of 11 bases. From germline, CDR1 is LGHDT and CDR2 YNNKEL (reference sequence). CDR3 size: 15 residues. The CDR3 region has the DNA TGTGCCAGCAGCCGCGGGACTCCTAACACCGGGGAGCTGTTTTTT. This translates into CASSRGTPNTGELFF.

Only one count was recorded for this clone. The chain recombines TRBV3-1 (or the pseudogene TRBV3-2) with TRBJ1-3, with 7 bases aligning to TRBD1. Germline assignment: CDR1 LGHDT and CDR2 YNNKEL (reference sequence). Trimming took 0 bases from V and 4 from J; bases not matched to a gene: 3. The CDR3 is made up of 15 amino acids. CDR3 coding DNA: TGTGCCAGCAGCCAAGAAGGGGGCAGAGGAAACACCATATATTTT. Translation: CASSQEGGRGNTIYF.

The V and J genes are TRBV18 and TRBJ1-1; D is unresolved. Trimming stripped 2 bases from V and 0 bases from J, with 10 bases between. The CDR3 contains 15 residues. Germline CDR1 is KGHSH and CDR2 is LQKENI. CDR3 residues: CASSPNTAMNTEAFF. CDR3 in DNA: TGTGCCAGCTCACCAAACACAGCAATGAACACTGAAGCTTTCTTT.

J is TRBJ1-1 and V is TRBV20-1, with D perhaps matching TRBD1 (6 bases). Between the trimmed V and J ends, which lost 3 bases and 0 bases, there was a span of 8 bases. There are 13 residues in the CDR3. CDR1 is DFQATT, CDR2 SNEGSKA, per germline (reference sequence). The CDR3 DNA reads TGCAGTGCTAGTCAGGGGATGAACACTGAAGCTTTCTTT. Residues: CSASQGMNTEAFF.

The gene calls are TRBV29-1 and TRBJ1-1, with TRBD1 identical over 9 bases. Germline V gene lookup returns CDR1 SQVTM and CDR2 ANQGSEA. Losses at the gene ends were 1 base for V and 6 bases for J; bases not matched to a gene: 12. This CDR3 spans 16 amino acids. The CDR3 protein is CSVEGGTGIVYAEAFF. The CDR3 nucleotides read TGCAGCGTTGAAGGTGGGACAGGGATAGTCTACGCTGAAGCTTTCTTT.

This chain links TRBV10-1 with TRBJ2-7; D gene unclear. The CDR3 length is 12 residues. Trimming cost V 3 bases and J 5 bases, with 8 bases left between them. In germline, CDR1 is WNHNN, CDR2 SYGVQD (reference sequence). As DNA, the CDR3 is TGCGCCAGCAGTGACCCCTCTGACGAGCAGTACTTC. Its translation: CASSDPSDEQYF.

This chain uses TRBV19 with TRBJ1-1; no clear D. The V end was cut by 8 bases, the J end by 1 base, with 8 bases between. From germline, CDR1 is LNHDA and CDR2 SQIVND (reference sequence). CDR3 length: 12 amino acids. This chain's CDR3 is CASRRSNTEAFF. The CDR3 DNA sequence: TGTGCCAGTCGGCGGTCGAACACTGAAGCTTTCTTT.

The chain recombines TRBV7-8 with TRBJ2-7, with 10 nucleotides matching TRBD1. The CDR3 runs 14 residues. V shed 4 bases, J shed 4 bases, and the junction held 4 bases outside the gene matches. The germline V gene encodes CDR1 SGHVS and CDR2 FQNEAQ. The CDR3 loop reads CASSSLGQGYEQYF. CDR3 bases: TGTGCCAGCAGCTCATTGGGACAGGGGTACGAGCAGTACTTC.

The J gene is TRBJ2-1, the V gene TRBV30; D gene unclear. V dropped 8 bases and J dropped 6 bases, with 17 bases sitting between them. This CDR3 is built from 13 residues. CDR1 is GTSNPN, CDR2 SVGIG, per germline (reference sequence). As DNA, the CDR3 is TGTGCCCTGTTGGATCATGGAGCCAATGAGCAGTTCTTC. Its translation is CALLDHGANEQFF.

V usage is TRBV20-1 and J usage is TRBJ2-5; tentatively, D is TRBD1 (6 bases). Germline loops: CDR1 DFQATT, CDR2 SNEGSKA (reference sequence). CDR3 length equals 11 residues. This CDR3 reads CSLQGQETQYF. As DNA, the CDR3 is TGCAGCTTACAGGGCCAAGAGACCCAGTACTTC.

This clone appeared a single time. The chain has TRBV6-5 and TRBJ1-2, with TRBD1 matching over 9 bases. V lost 6 bases and J lost 4; bases outside the gene matches: 9. The CDR3 sequence is 15 residues long. Germline values: CDR1 MNHEY, CDR2 SVGAGI. The CDR3 reads CASRTQGAPLYGYTF. In nucleotides, the CDR3 is TGTGCCAGCAGAACACAGGGGGCCCCACTCTATGGCTACACCTTC.

This chain links TRBV2 with TRBJ2-4, with a weak D call TRBD1 (5 bases). The CDR3 runs 13 residues. Germline-derived CDR1 and CDR2 are SNHLY and FYNNEI. V lost 5 bases and J 10 bases, leaving 15 bases between the germline ends. The CDR3 loop is CASSPDKRGIQYF. CDR3 in DNA: TGTGCCAGCAGTCCGGACAAAAGGGGAATTCAGTACTTC.

In the case of this clone: Different DNA sequences within this sample yield the same CDR3. The V gene is TRBV5-4, the J gene TRBJ2-1; 7 nucleotides line up with TRBD1. The V gene end was trimmed by 0 bases and the J gene end by 1 base; junction bases not matched to a gene: 1. From germline, CDR1 is SGHNT and CDR2 YYREEE (reference sequence). This CDR3 has 15 amino acids. Here the CDR3 DNA reads TGTGCCAGCAGCTTGGGGGGACAGTCCTACAATGAGCAGTTCTTC. Residues: CASSLGGQSYNEQFF.

V is TRBV19 and J is TRBJ2-1, with TRBD2 matching 11 bases. V shed 5 bases, J shed 10 bases, and the junction held 10 bases outside the gene matches. The CDR3 is made up of 15 amino acids. The germline V gene encodes CDR1 LNHDA and CDR2 SQIVND (reference sequence). The DNA for the CDR3 is TGTGCCAGTAGTTTCTTAGCGGGGGGGCCTGGAGAGCAGTTCTTC. This sequence encodes CASSFLAGGPGEQFF.